This T cell receptor (beta chain) was sequenced during a study of shared clonotypes between healthy human individuals. General study results and limits: Non-shared clonotypes had lower generation probabilities than clonotypes shared by all four sorted-subset donors. Rarefaction curves obtained for sorted subsets showed sequencing incomplete despite large depth.

CDR1 and CDR2 from the germline V gene are WNHNN and SYGVQD (reference sequence). CDR3 length: 13 residues. V dropped 6 bases and J dropped 2 bases, with 11 bases sitting between them. Generated by immunoSEQ multiplex PCR, the TCRdb table keeps only in-frame clones and is missing some. This sample has about 2.2 million clones; around 95% occur once, and the top ten carry more than 1.5%. The sample holds a few counts of this clone. The antigen is not known. The naive CD8 population came from CD45RO-negative cells selected for CCR7, without terminally differentiated effector memory CD45RA+ cells. Sequences were obtained from naive CD8+ T cells from PBMCs. The chain uses TRBV10-1 and TRBJ2-7; no clear D gene. The sequence derives from a young man in good health. Some clones in this sample may be carry-over from other donors' samples. The CDR3 sequence: CASSPGITYEQYF. The CDR3 bases are TGCGCCAGCAGCCCTGGCATAACCTACGAGCAGTACTTC.